The 8 T cell receptor beta chains reported below all come from one sample, sequenced in a study of OX40 agonist ivuxolimab in advanced cancers. Method: immunoSEQ multiplex PCR; TCRdb's copy keeps in-frame clones and lacks some. The sample shows tens of thousands of clones, 89% of them seen only once. Specimen: CD4+ or CD8+ T cells sorted from blood, collected in a trial of the OX40 agonist ivuxolimab. All receptors come from an adult with an advanced solid tumor such as melanoma, head and neck, liver or kidney cancer.

The genes are TRBV10-1 and TRBJ2-1, with 10 bases matching TRBD2. The length of the CDR3 is 16 residues. Germline lookup yields CDR1 WNHNN and CDR2 SYGVQD (reference sequence). With 2 bases clipped from V and 6 bases from J, the junction kept 7 bases outside the gene matches. The CDR3: CASSEGLAGVFNEQFF. The CDR3 DNA is TGCGCCAGCAGTGAGGGGCTAGCGGGAGTTTTCAATGAGCAGTTCTTC.

This chain connects TRBV6-6 to TRBJ1-2, with D uncertain. Germline V gene data show CDR1 as MNHNY and CDR2 as SVGAGI (reference sequence). Trimming cost V 5 bases and J 8 bases, with 9 bases left between them. The length of the CDR3 is 11 residues. CDR3 nucleotide sequence: TGTGCCAGCAGTCCCTACGGGGGCTACACCTTC. As protein: CASSPYGGYTF.

V gene TRBV23-1 combines with J gene TRBJ2-7, with 11 nucleotides matching TRBD1. TRBV23-1 is assigned to the ORF class and has an uncertain function. V trimming: 4 bases; J trimming: 2 bases; junction bases outside the gene matches: 10. The CDR3 runs to 17 residues. In nucleotides, the CDR3 is TGCGCCAGCAGTCTATACATCCCGGGACAGGGGGCCTACGAGCAGTACTTC. This encodes CASSLYIPGQGAYEQYF.

The chain couples TRBV6-1 to TRBJ1-4; the D gene is possibly TRBD1 (5 bases). This CDR3 contains 13 residues. V was pared by 11 bases and J by 4 bases, with 14 bases between. Germline values: CDR1 MNHNS, CDR2 SASEGT. The CDR3 coding sequence is TGTGCCGGCGGGACGCACGGTAATGAAAAACTGTTTTTT. Its translation is CAGGTHGNEKLFF.

The rearrangement uses TRBV28 and TRBJ1-5, with D possibly matching TRBD1 (6 bases). Deletions cut 7 bases from V and 7 bases from J, with 17 bases between. The CDR3 has 14 amino acids. Germline V lookup: CDR1 MDHEN, CDR2 SYDVKM. CDR3 nucleotides: TGTGCCAGCACCCTTTACGACAGGTCCCAGCCCCAGCATTTT. This codes for CASTLYDRSQPQHF.

The chain joins TRBV28 to TRBJ1-4, with TRBD1 matching 8 bases. The CDR3 consists of 14 residues. Germline-derived CDR1 and CDR2 are MDHEN and SYDVKM. V was pared by 5 bases and J by 7 bases, with 6 bases of the junction left unmatched. The CDR3 nucleotides are TGTGCCAGCAGTCCATGGACAGGGAGTGAAAAACTGTTTTTT. Its translation: CASSPWTGSEKLFF.

The table lists this clone with a count of one. The V call is TRBV5-6, the J call TRBJ2-3; D is uncertain. The CDR3 is 14 amino acids. Trimming removed 2 bases at V and 1 base at J, with 8 bases between. CDR1 and CDR2 from the germline V gene are SGHDT and YYEEEE. The CDR3, as DNA: TGTGCCAGCAGCTTTTTCAGTCGCACAGATACGCAGTATTTT. Translated, it gives CASSFFSRTDTQYF.

The chain employs TRBV10-3 and TRBJ1-1; D is uncertain. CDR1 is ENHRY, CDR2 SYGVKD, per germline. Trimming cost V 3 bases and J 5 bases, with 4 bases left between them. The CDR3 totals 11 residues. The CDR3 region has the DNA TGTGCCATCAGTGAATGGACTGAAGCTTTCTTT. Its protein is CAISEWTEAFF.